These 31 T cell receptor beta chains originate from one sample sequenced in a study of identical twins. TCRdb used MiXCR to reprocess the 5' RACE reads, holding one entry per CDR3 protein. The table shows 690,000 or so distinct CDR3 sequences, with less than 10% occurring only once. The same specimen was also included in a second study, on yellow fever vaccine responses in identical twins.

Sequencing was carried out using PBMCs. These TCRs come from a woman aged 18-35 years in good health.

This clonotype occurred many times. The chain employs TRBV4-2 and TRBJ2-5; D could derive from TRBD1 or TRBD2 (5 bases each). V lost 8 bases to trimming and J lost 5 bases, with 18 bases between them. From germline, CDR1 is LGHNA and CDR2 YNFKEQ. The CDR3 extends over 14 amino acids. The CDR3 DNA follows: TGTGCCAGCTCCGATCGGGGCCCTATGGAGACCCAGTACTTC. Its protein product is CASSDRGPMETQYF.

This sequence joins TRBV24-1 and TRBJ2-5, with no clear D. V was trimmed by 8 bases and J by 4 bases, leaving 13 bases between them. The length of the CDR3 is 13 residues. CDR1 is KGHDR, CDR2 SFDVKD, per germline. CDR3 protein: CATTPDKGETQYF. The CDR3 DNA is TGTGCCACCACTCCTGACAAGGGAGAGACCCAGTACTTC.

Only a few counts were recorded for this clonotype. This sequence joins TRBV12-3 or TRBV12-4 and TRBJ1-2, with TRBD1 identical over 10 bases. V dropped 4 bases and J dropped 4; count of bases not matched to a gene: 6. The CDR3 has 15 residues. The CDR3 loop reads CASSSRQGAGYGYTF. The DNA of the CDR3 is TGTGCCAGCAGTTCAAGACAGGGGGCGGGCTATGGCTACACCTTC.

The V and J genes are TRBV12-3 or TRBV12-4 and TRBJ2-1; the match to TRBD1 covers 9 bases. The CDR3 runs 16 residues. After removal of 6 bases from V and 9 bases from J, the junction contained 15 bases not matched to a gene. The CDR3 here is CASRPLGDRVLVEQFF. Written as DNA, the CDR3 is TGTGCCAGCAGGCCATTAGGGGACAGGGTTCTGGTTGAGCAGTTCTTC.

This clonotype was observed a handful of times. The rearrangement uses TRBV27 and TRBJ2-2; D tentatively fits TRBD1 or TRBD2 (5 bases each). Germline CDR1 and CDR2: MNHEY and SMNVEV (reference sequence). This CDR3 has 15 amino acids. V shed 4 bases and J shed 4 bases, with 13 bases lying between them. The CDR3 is CASSSSWGSTGELFF. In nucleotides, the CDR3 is TGTGCCAGCAGTTCGTCGTGGGGGAGCACCGGGGAGCTGTTTTTT.

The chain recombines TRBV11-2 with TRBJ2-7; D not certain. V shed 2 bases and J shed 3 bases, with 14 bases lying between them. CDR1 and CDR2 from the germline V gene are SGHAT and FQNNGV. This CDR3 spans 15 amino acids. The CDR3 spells CASSLYPTGVYEQYF. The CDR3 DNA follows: TGTGCCAGCAGCTTATATCCCACGGGCGTCTACGAGCAGTACTTC.

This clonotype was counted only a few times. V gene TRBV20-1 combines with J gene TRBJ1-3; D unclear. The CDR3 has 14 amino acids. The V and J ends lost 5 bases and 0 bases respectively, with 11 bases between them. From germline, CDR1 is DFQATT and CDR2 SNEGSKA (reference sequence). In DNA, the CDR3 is TGCAGTGCTCGACCGGGCAGCTCTGGAAACACCATATATTTT. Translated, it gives CSARPGSSGNTIYF.

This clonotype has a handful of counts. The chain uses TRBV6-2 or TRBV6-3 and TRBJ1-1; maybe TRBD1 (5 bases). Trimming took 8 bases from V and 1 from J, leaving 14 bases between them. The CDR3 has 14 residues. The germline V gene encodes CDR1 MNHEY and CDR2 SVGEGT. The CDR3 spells CASGGLGWNTEAFF. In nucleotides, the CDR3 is TGTGCCAGCGGGGGGTTAGGGTGGAACACTGAAGCTTTCTTT.

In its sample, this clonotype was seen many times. In nucleotides, the CDR3 is TGTGCCAGCAGCCAAGCCCAGGGAGGGCCCGGGGAGCTGTTTTTT. Its protein product is CASSQAQGGPGELFF. V is TRBV3-1 and J is TRBJ2-2, with 7 positions matching TRBD2. The CDR3 contains 15 residues. The germline V gene has CDR1 LGHDT and CDR2 YNNKEL (reference sequence). V shed 1 base, J shed 6 bases, and the junction held 5 bases outside the gene matches.

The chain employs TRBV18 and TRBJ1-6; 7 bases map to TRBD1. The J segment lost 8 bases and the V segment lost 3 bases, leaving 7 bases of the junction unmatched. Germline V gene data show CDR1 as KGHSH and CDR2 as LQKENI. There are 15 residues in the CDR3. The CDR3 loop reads CASSPQTGWDSPLHF. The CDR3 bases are TGTGCCAGCTCACCGCAGACAGGGTGGGATTCACCCCTCCACTTT. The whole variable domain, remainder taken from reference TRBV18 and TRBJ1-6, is NAGVMQNPRHLVRRRGQEARLRCSPMKGHSHVYWYRQLPEEGLKFMVYLQKENIIDESGMPKERFSAEFPKEGPSILRIQQVVRGDSAAYFCASSPQTGWDSPLHFGNGTRLTVT.

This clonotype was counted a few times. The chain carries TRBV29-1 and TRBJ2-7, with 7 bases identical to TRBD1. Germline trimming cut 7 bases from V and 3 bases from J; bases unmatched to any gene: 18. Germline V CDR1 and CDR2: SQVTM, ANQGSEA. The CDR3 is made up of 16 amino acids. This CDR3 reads CSGAIRGRLDVYEQYF. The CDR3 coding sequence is TGCAGCGGAGCGATCAGGGGGAGACTGGACGTCTACGAGCAGTACTTC.

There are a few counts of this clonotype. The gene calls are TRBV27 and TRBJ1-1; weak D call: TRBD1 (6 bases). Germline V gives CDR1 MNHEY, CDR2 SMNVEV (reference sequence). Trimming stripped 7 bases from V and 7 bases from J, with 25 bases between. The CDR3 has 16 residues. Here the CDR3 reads CASKAGTTLTGGEAFF. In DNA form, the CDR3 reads TGTGCCAGCAAGGCCGGGACAACCCTGACTGGCGGTGAAGCTTTCTTT.

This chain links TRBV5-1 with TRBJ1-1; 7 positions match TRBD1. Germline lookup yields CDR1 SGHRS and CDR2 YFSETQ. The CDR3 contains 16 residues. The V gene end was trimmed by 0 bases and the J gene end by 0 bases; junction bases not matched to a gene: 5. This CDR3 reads CASSLVGGGLNTEAFF. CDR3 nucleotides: TGCGCCAGCAGCTTGGTAGGGGGCGGGTTGAACACTGAAGCTTTCTTT.

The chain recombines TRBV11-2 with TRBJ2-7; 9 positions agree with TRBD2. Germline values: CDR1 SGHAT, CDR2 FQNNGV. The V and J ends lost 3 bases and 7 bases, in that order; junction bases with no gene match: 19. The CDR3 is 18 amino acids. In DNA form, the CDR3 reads TGTGCCAGCAGCTTTCTCCCGGGACTAGCATCGGGAGGTATTGAGCAGTACTTC. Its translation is CASSFLPGLASGGIEQYF.

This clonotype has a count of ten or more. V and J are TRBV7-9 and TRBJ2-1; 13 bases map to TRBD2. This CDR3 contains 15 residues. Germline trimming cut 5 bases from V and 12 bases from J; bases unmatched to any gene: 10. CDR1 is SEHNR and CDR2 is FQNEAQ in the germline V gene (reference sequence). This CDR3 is CASSPPGTSGVGQFF. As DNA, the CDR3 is TGTGCCAGCAGCCCACCCGGGACTAGCGGGGTTGGGCAGTTCTTC.

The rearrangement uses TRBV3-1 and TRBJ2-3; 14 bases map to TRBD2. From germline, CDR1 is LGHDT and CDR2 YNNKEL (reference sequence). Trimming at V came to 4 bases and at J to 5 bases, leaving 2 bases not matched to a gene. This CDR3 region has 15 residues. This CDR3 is CASSRGTSGRDTQYF. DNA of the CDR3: TGTGCCAGCAGCCGTGGGACTAGCGGGAGAGATACGCAGTATTTT.

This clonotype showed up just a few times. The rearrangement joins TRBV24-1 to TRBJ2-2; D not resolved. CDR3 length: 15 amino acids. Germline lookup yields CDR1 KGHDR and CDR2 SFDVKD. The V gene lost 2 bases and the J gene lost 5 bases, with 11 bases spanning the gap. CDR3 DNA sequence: TGTGCCACCAGTGATTGGGATGGAAGAACCGGGGAGCTGTTTTTT. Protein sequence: CATSDWDGRTGELFF.

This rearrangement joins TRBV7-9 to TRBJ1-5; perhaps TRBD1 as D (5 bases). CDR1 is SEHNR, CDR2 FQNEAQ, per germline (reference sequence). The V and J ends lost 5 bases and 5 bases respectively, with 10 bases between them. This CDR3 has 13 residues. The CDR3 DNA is TGTGCCAGCAGCGGGGAAGGGGATCAGCCCCAGCATTTT. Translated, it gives CASSGEGDQPQHF.

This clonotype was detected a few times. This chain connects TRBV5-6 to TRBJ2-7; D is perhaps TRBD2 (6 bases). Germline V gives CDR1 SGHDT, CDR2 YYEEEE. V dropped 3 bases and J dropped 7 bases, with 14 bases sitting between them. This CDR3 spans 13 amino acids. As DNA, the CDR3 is TGTGCCAGCAGCTGGACTGAGGGGAGGGAGCAGTACTTC. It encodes CASSWTEGREQYF. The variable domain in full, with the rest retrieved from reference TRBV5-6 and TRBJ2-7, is DAGVTQSPTHLIKTRGQQVTLRCSPKSGHDTVSWYQQALGQGPQFIFQYYEEEERQRGNFPDRFSGHQFPNYSSELNVNALLLGDSALYLCASSWTEGREQYFGPGTRLTVT.

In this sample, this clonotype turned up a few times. CDR3 in amino acids: CASTPGQVTDTQYF. The CDR3 DNA is TGTGCCAGCACTCCGGGACAGGTCACAGATACGCAGTATTTT. The rearrangement links TRBV28 to TRBJ2-3; 8 bases map to TRBD1. The CDR3 contains 14 residues. J was trimmed by 2 bases and V by 7 bases; bases with no gene match: 5. CDR1 and CDR2 (germline): MDHEN, SYDVKM.

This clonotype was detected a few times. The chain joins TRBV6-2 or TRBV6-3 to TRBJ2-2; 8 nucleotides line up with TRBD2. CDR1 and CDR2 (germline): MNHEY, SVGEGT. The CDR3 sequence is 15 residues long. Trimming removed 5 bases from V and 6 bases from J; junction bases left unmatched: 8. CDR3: CASSPGLVTAGELFF. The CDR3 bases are TGTGCCAGCAGTCCGGGACTAGTTACTGCCGGGGAGCTGTTTTTT.

The CDR3 DNA reads as TGTGCCAGCAGTTACTCGACGGGGTCCTTGGATGAAAAACTGTTTTTT. Translation: CASSYSTGSLDEKLFF. The chain uses TRBV6-5 and TRBJ1-4; D unresolved. Trimming removed 0 bases from V and 6 bases from J, with 14 bases in between. The CDR3 sequence is 16 residues long. Germline V gives CDR1 MNHEY, CDR2 SVGAGI.

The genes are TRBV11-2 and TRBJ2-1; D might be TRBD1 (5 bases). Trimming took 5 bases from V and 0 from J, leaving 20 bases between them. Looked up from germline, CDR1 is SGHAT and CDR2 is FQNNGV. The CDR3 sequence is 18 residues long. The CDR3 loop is CASSNSPQDASSYNEQFF. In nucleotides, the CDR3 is TGTGCCAGCAGCAACTCTCCACAGGATGCTAGCTCCTACAATGAGCAGTTCTTC. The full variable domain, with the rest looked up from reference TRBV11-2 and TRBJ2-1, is EAGVAQSPRYKIIEKRQSVAFWCNPISGHATLYWYQQILGQGPKLLIQFQNNGVVDDSQLPKDRFSAERLKGVDSTLKIQPAKLEDSAVYLCASSNSPQDASSYNEQFFGPGTRLTVL.

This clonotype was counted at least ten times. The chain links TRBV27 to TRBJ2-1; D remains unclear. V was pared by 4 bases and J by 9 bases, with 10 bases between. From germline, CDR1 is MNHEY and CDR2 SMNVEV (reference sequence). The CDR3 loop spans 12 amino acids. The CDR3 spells CASSWVNGEQFF. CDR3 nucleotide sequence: TGTGCCAGCAGTTGGGTTAATGGTGAGCAGTTCTTC.

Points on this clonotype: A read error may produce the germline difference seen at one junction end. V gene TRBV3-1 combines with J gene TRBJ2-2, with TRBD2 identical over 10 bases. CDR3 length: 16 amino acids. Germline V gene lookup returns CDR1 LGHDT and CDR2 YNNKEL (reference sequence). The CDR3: CASNQLAGGFPGGLFF. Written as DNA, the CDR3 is TGTGCCAGCAACCAATTAGCGGGGGGATTCCCCGGGGGGCTGTTTTTT.

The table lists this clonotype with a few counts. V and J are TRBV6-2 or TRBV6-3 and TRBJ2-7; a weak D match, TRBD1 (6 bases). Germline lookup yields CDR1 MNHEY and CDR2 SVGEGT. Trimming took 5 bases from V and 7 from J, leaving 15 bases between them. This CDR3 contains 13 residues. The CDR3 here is CASSQHRDLEQYF. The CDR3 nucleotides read TGTGCCAGCAGTCAACACAGGGACCTGGAGCAGTACTTC.

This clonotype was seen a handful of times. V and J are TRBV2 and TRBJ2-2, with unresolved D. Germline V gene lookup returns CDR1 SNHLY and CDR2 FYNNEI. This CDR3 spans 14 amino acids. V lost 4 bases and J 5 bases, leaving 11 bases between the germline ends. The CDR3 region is CASSVLEETGELFF. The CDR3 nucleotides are TGTGCCAGCAGTGTTCTTGAGGAAACCGGGGAGCTGTTTTTT.

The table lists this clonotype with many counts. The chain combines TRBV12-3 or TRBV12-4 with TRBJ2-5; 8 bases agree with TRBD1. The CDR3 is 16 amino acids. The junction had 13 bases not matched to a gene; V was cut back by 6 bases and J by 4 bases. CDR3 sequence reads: CASSPLGQDQGETQYF. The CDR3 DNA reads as TGTGCCAGCAGCCCCTTGGGACAGGATCAGGGAGAGACCCAGTACTTC.

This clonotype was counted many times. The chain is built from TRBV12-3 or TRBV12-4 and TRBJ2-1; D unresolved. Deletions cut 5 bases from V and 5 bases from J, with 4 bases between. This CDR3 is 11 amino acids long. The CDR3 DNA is TGTGCCAGCAGTCCGGACAATGAGCAGTTCTTC. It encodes CASSPDNEQFF.

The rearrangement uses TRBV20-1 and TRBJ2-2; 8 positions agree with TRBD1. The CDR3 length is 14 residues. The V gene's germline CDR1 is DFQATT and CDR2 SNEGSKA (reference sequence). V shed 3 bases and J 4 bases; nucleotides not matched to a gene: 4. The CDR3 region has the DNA TGCAGTGCTAGTACCCAGGGGGCCACCGGGGAGCTGTTTTTT. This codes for CSASTQGATGELFF.

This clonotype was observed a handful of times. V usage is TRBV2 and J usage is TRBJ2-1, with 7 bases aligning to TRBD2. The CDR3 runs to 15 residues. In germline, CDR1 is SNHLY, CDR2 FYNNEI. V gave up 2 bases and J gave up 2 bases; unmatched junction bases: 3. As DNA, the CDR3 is TGTGCCAGCAGTGAATCGCTAGCGGCCTACAATGAGCAGTTCTTC. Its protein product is CASSESLAAYNEQFF. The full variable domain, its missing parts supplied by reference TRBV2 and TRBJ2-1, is EPEVTQTPSHQVTQMGQEVILRCVPISNHLYFYWYRQILGQKVEFLVSFYNNEISEKSEIFDDQFSVERPDGSNFTLKIRSTKLEDSAMYFCASSESLAAYNEQFFGPGTRLTVL.